This TCR beta chain was sequenced during a study of blood T cell repertoires in COVID-19. V lost 0 bases and J lost 1; bases outside the gene matches: 2. This CDR3 is 16 amino acids long. Germline lookup yields CDR1 SGHNT and CDR2 YENEEA. Sequencing used immunoSEQ multiplex PCR; TCRdb keeps in-frame clones, though not all of them. The top ten clones hold over 14% of a sample with roughly 220,000 clones, about 80% of them seen once. This clone showed up just once. The material sequenced was PBMCs or T cells enriched from blood (not recorded which). This chain connects TRBV11-3 to TRBJ2-2; 7 bases are a match to TRBD2. This clonotype was obtained from a man aged 35 to 55 who had recovered from COVID-19. CDR3 amino acids: CASSLDGGRNTGELFF. In DNA form, the CDR3 reads TGTGCCAGCAGCTTAGATGGCGGGAGGAACACCGGGGAGCTGTTTTTT. Full variable domain (rest looked up from reference TRBV11-3 and TRBJ2-2): EAGVVQSPRYKIIEKKQPVAFWCNPISGHNTLYWYLQNLGQGPELLIRYENEEAVDDSQLPKDRFSAERLKGVDSTLKIQPAELGDSAVYLCASSLDGGRNTGELFFGEGSRLTVL.